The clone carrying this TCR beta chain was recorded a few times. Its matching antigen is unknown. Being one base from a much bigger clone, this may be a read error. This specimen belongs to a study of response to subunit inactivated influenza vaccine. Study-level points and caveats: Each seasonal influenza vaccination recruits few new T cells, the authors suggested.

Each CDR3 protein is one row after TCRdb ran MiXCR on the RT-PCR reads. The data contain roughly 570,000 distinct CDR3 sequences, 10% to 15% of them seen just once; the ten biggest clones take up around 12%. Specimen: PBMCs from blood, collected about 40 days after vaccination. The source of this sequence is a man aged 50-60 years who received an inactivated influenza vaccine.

Here the CDR3 DNA reads TGTGCCAGCAGGCTACACACCGGGGAGCTGTTTTTT. Its protein product is CASRLHTGELFF. The rearrangement uses TRBV12-3 or TRBV12-4 and TRBJ2-2; D uncertain. The germline V and J ends were trimmed by 6 bases and 3 bases, with 5 bases remaining between them. The CDR3 runs 12 residues.